One sample yielded the 20 T cell receptor beta chains listed below, sequenced in a study of blood T cell repertoires in COVID-19. The repertoire was sequenced with immunoSEQ multiplex PCR; TCRdb's copy has only in-frame clones and lacks some. This table holds fewer than 130,000 clones, 70% to 90% found once. The sample was peripheral blood. These receptors originate from a woman aged 45-59 years with acute or convalescent COVID-19.

The CDR3 DNA reads TGTGCCAGCAGCCCCCGCGATCTGTCTAGCACAGATACGCAGTATTTT. Protein sequence: CASSPRDLSSTDTQYF. This chain links TRBV11-2 with TRBJ2-3; no firm D call. This CDR3 is 16 amino acids long. V dropped 5 bases and J dropped 0 bases, with 15 bases sitting between them. Germline values: CDR1 SGHAT, CDR2 FQNNGV.

The J gene is TRBJ2-1, the V gene TRBV5-1; 7 bases agree with TRBD2. CDR3 length: 15 amino acids. Germline V gene data show CDR1 as SGHRS and CDR2 as YFSETQ. The ends lost 3 bases at V and 0 bases at J; junction bases unmatched: 3. The CDR3 coding sequence is TGCGCCAGCAGCTCCAGCGGGACCTCCTACAATGAGCAGTTCTTC. This sequence encodes CASSSSGTSYNEQFF.

This rearrangement joins TRBV5-1 to TRBJ1-1; the D is unclear. Trimming shortened V by 4 bases and J by 5 bases, and 15 bases separated the two germline ends. Germline loops: CDR1 SGHRS, CDR2 YFSETQ. The CDR3 is 14 amino acids. The CDR3 spells CASSTGSRGTEAFF. CDR3 nucleotides: TGCGCCAGCAGCACCGGAAGCCGGGGTACTGAAGCTTTCTTT.

The chain combines TRBV5-1 with TRBJ1-2; D gene unclear. The germline V gene has CDR1 SGHRS and CDR2 YFSETQ. V was cut by 4 bases and J by 8 bases, with 18 bases left in between. CDR3 size: 14 residues. CDR3 DNA sequence: TGCGCCAGCAGCCCTACGGGGAGGGCGGAGGGCTACACCTTC. Protein product: CASSPTGRAEGYTF.

CDR3 sequence reads: CASSNPSTGQGYGYTF. CDR3 sequence (DNA): TGTGCCAGTAGTAACCCCTCGACAGGGCAAGGATATGGCTACACCTTC. The J gene is TRBJ1-2, the V gene TRBV19; 7 bases are a match to TRBD1. CDR1 is LNHDA and CDR2 is SQIVND in the germline V gene (reference sequence). Trimming cost V 4 bases and J 5 bases; bases outside gene matches: 13. This CDR3 region has 16 residues.

The chain has TRBV2 and TRBJ1-5; TRBD1 matches at 8 bases. CDR3 size: 15 residues. Germline-derived CDR1 and CDR2 are SNHLY and FYNNEI. Unmatched junction bases numbered 4, after V lost 5 bases and J lost 1 base. In nucleotides, the CDR3 is TGTGCCAGCAGTCCAGGGGGCACGAGCAATCAGCCCCAGCATTTT. This gives the protein CASSPGGTSNQPQHF.

This clone was seen more than once but under ten times. The V gene is TRBV5-3, the J gene TRBJ1-5; D is possibly TRBD1 (6 bases). TRBV5-3 is identified as an open reading frame with a role that is uncertain. The CDR3 has 16 amino acids. V was clipped by 4 bases and J by 2 bases, with 16 bases between them. Written as DNA, the CDR3 is TGTGCCAGAAGCCTTTCAGGGGTGGGTTGCAATCAGCCCCAGCATTTT. It specifies CARSLSGVGCNQPQHF.

This chain links TRBV5-5 with TRBJ2-3; tentative D call: TRBD1 (6 bases). Germline assignment: CDR1 SGHKS and CDR2 YYEKEE (reference sequence). The CDR3 has 15 residues. The ends were cut back, 4 bases at V and 1 base at J, with 13 bases in the middle. The CDR3 sequence is CASSIRDTRTDTQYF. Written as DNA, the CDR3 is TGTGCCAGCAGCATCCGGGACACTCGCACAGATACGCAGTATTTT. The entire variable domain, with the rest obtained from reference TRBV5-5 and TRBJ2-3, is as follows: DAGVTQSPTHLIKTRGQQVTLRCSPISGHKSVSWYQQVLGQGPQFIFQYYEKEERGRGNFPDRFSARQFPNYSSELNVNALLLGDSALYLCASSIRDTRTDTQYFGPGTRLTVL.

The chain recombines TRBV19 with TRBJ2-3; D is possibly TRBD1 (5 bases). Trimming stripped 5 bases from V and 4 bases from J, with 10 bases between. The CDR3 runs to 13 residues. Per the germline V gene, CDR1 is LNHDA and CDR2 is SQIVND (reference sequence). CDR3 DNA sequence: TGTGCCAGTAGTCCCCGACAGCCAGATACGCAGTATTTT. This translates into CASSPRQPDTQYF.

The genes are TRBV6-4 and TRBJ2-1, with a possible D match to TRBD1 (6 bases). CDR1 is MRHNA, CDR2 SNTAGT, per germline. The CDR3 is 15 amino acids. V was trimmed by 6 bases and J by 3 bases, leaving 15 bases between them. Here the CDR3 reads CASRQGSSNYNEQFF. As DNA, the CDR3 is TGTGCCAGCAGGCAGGGGTCCTCGAACTACAATGAGCAGTTCTTC.

The CDR3 coding sequence is TGCAGCGTTGACCAGGGTGGAGAAAAACTGTTTTTT. Its translation: CSVDQGGEKLFF. J is TRBJ1-4 and V is TRBV29-1; weak D call: TRBD1 (5 bases). The CDR3 is made up of 12 amino acids. Trimming pared 3 bases from V and 8 bases from J, leaving 10 bases between. In germline, CDR1 is SQVTM, CDR2 ANQGSEA. Together with reference TRBV29-1 and TRBJ1-4, the CDR3 gives the full variable domain: SAVISQKPSRDICQRGTSLTIQCQVDSQVTMMFWYRQQPGQSLTLIATANQGSEATYESGFVIDKFPISRPNLTFSTLTVSNMSPEDSSIYLCSVDQGGEKLFFGSGTQLSVL.

This chain links TRBV10-2 with TRBJ2-1; 15 nucleotides line up with TRBD2. Germline CDR1 is WSHSY and CDR2 is SAAADI. This CDR3 has 16 residues. The V segment lost 6 bases and the J segment 6 bases; nucleotides outside the gene matches: 6. The CDR3: CASSGLAGGPPNEQFF. The CDR3 coding sequence is TGCGCCAGCAGCGGACTAGCGGGAGGGCCCCCCAATGAGCAGTTCTTC.

The chain is built from TRBV28 and TRBJ1-4; TRBD1 might be the D (6 bases). The CDR3 contains 13 residues. The ends were cut back, 8 bases at V and 11 bases at J, with 18 bases in the middle. CDR1 MDHEN and CDR2 SYDVKM come from the germline V gene. CDR3 nucleotides: TGTGCCAGCCACCCACAGGGAGGGCGGAAACTGTTTTTT. Translated, it gives CASHPQGGRKLFF.

The table lists this clone with a count of one. The gene calls are TRBV28 and TRBJ1-2; 7 bases align to TRBD1. The CDR3 spans 17 residues. V was clipped by 2 bases and J by 5 bases; unmatched bases: 14. CDR1 and CDR2 from the germline V gene are MDHEN and SYDVKM. This chain's CDR3 is CASSLVGQEGFGYGYTF. The CDR3, as DNA: TGTGCCAGCAGTTTAGTAGGACAGGAGGGATTTGGGTATGGCTACACCTTC.

The V call is TRBV30, the J call TRBJ2-1; 8 positions match TRBD1. CDR1 and CDR2 (germline): GTSNPN, SVGIG (reference sequence). V shed 3 bases and J 3 bases; nucleotides not matched to a gene: 4. This CDR3 is built from 14 residues. The CDR3: CAWSQDRVYNEQFF. The CDR3 DNA reads as TGTGCCTGGAGCCAGGACAGGGTCTACAATGAGCAGTTCTTC.

This sequence joins TRBV27 and TRBJ1-6, with 7 nucleotides matching TRBD1. V shed 3 bases, J shed 9 bases, and the junction held 14 bases outside the gene matches. Germline CDR1 reads MNHEY; CDR2 reads SMNVEV (reference sequence). The CDR3 is made up of 17 amino acids. The CDR3 nucleotides are TGTGCCAGCAGTTTCGCCAGGGGGAAAAGGGAAGGTTCACCCCTCCACTTT. Protein sequence: CASSFARGKREGSPLHF.

This clone is a singleton in its sample. The J gene is TRBJ1-2, the V gene TRBV2; D ambiguous. CDR1 is SNHLY and CDR2 is FYNNEI in the germline V gene. Trimming removed 4 bases at V and 3 bases at J, with 9 bases between. This CDR3 has 13 residues. CDR3 sequence reads: CASSATEDYGYTF. The DNA for the CDR3 is TGTGCCAGCAGTGCCACCGAGGACTATGGCTACACCTTC.

The gene calls are TRBV28 and TRBJ2-7; possibly TRBD1 for D (5 bases). V was clipped by 6 bases and J by 0 bases, with 9 bases between them. CDR3 length: 13 residues. The germline V gene has CDR1 MDHEN and CDR2 SYDVKM. The CDR3 reads CASRRQYSYEQYF. The CDR3 nucleotides are TGTGCCAGCAGGAGACAGTACTCCTACGAGCAGTACTTC.

V and J are TRBV3-1 (or the pseudogene TRBV3-2) and TRBJ1-2, with TRBD1 matching over 7 bases. The CDR3 totals 15 residues. V shed 0 bases, J shed 5 bases, and the junction held 6 bases outside the gene matches. The germline V gene has CDR1 LGHDT and CDR2 YNNKEL (reference sequence). The CDR3 spells CASSQDTTGTYGYTF. Here the CDR3 DNA reads TGTGCCAGCAGCCAAGATACGACAGGGACGTATGGCTACACCTTC.

This chain uses TRBV11-2 with TRBJ2-7; D call uncertain. The V gene's germline CDR1 is SGHAT and CDR2 FQNNGV. Deletions cut 4 bases from V and 0 bases from J, with 13 bases between. The CDR3 loop spans 15 amino acids. CDR3 sequence (DNA): TGTGCCAGCAGCTCCTTCGGAGTGGTCTCCTACGAGCAGTACTTC. It is translated as CASSSFGVVSYEQYF.